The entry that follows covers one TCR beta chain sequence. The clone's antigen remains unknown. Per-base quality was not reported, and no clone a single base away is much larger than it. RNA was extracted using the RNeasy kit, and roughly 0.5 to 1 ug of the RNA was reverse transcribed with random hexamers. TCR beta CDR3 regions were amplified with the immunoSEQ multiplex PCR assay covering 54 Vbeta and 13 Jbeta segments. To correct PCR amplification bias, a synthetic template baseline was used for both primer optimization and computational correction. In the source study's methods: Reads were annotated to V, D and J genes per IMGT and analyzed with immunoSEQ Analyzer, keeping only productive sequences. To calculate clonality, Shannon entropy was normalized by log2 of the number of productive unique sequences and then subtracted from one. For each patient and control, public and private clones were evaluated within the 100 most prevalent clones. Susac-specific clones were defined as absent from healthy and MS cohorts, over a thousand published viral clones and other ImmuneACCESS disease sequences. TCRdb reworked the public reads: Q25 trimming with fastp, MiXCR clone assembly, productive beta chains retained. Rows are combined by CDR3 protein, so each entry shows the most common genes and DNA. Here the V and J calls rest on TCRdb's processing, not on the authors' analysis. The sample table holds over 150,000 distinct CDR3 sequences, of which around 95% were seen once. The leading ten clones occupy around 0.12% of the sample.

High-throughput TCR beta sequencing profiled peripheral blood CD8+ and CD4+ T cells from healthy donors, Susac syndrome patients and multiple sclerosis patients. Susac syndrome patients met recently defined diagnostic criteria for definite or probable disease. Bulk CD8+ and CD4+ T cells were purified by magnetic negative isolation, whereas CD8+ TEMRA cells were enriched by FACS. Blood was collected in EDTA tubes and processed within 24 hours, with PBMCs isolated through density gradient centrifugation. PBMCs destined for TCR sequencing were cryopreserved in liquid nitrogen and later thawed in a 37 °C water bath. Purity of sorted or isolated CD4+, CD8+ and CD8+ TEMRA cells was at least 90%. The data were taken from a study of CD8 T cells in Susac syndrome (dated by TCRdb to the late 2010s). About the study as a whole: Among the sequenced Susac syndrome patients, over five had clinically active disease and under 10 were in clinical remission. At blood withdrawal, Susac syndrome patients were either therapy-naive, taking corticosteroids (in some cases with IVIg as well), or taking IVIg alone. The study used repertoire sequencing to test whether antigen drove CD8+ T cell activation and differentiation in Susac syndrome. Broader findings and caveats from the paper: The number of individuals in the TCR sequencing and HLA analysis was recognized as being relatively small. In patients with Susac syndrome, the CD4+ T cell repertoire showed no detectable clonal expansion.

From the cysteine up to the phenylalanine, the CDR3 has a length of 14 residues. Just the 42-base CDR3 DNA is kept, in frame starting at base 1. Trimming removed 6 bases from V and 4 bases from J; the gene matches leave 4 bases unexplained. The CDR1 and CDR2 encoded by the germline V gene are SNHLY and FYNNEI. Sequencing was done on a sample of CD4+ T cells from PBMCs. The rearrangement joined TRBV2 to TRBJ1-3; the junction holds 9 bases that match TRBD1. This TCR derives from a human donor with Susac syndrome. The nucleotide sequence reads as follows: TGTGCCAGCAGCGGACAGGGGACGGGAAACACCATATATTTT. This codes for CASSGQGTGNTIYF.